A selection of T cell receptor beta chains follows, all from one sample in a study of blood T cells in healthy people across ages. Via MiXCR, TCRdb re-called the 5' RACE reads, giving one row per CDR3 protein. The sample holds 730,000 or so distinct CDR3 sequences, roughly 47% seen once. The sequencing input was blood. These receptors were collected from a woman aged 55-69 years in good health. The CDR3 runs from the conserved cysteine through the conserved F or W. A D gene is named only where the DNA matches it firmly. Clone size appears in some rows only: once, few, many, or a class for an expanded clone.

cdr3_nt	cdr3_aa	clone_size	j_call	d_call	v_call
TGTGCCAGCATGCCGGGACTAGCCTCTGGCAATGAGCAGTTCTTC	CASMPGLASGNEQFF	.	TRBJ2-1	TRBD2	TRBV27
TGCAGCGTCAATAGCGGAGCGGGGACCGGGGAGCTGTTTTTT	CSVNSGAGTGELFF	.	TRBJ2-2	TRBD2	TRBV29-1
TGTGCCAGCAGCGTAGCTCCAGATCCAAGCTCCTACGAGCAGTACTTC	CASSVAPDPSSYEQYF	few	TRBJ2-7	.	TRBV9
TGTGCCAGCAGTGTCACAGGGAATAGCAATCAGCCCCAGCATTTT	CASSVTGNSNQPQHF	.	TRBJ1-5	.	TRBV2
TGTGCCAGCGGGGACATGAGCTCCTATAATTCACCCCTCCACTTT	CASGDMSSYNSPLHF	few	TRBJ1-6	.	TRBV2
TGTGCCAGTAAAGGGGGCGTTAACAATGAGCAGTTCTTC	CASKGGVNNEQFF	.	TRBJ2-1	TRBD1	TRBV18
TGTGCCTGGATGACGGGGGTAGCCAAAAACATTCAGTACTTC	CAWMTGVAKNIQYF	.	TRBJ2-4	.	TRBV30
TGTGCCAGCAGCCCTCCCGGGGGGCAAATTCCATACAATGAGCAGTTCTTC	CASSPPGGQIPYNEQFF	.	TRBJ2-1	.	TRBV13
TGTGCCAGCAGGACCACGGGAATCCTCAATGAGCAGTTCTTC	CASRTTGILNEQFF	.	TRBJ2-1	.	TRBV6-6
TGCGCCAGCAGCTCCCGGTCAGGCTCCTACGAGCAGTACTTC	CASSSRSGSYEQYF	.	TRBJ2-7	.	TRBV5-1
TGTGCCAGCAGCTTAGAAGGACGGAGTCCGAATGAAAAACTGTTTTTT	CASSLEGRSPNEKLFF	.	TRBJ1-4	.	TRBV7-2
TGTGCCAGCAGTCCCCCATCAGCCACTGAAGCTTTCTTT	CASSPPSATEAFF	few	TRBJ1-1	.	TRBV12-3/TRBV12-4
TGTGCCCGGGAGACGGGACTCGGTTTCGATGGAGAGCAGTTCTTC	CARETGLGFDGEQFF	many	TRBJ2-1	.	TRBV21-1
TGTGCCAGCAAAAAAACCAGGGACAGGGAGGAAAAACTGTTTTTT	CASKKTRDREEKLFF	.	TRBJ1-4	TRBD1	TRBV6-6
TGTGCCAGCAGCGCAACTAGCGGGGGGAACACCGGGGAGCTGTTTTTT	CASSATSGGNTGELFF	few	TRBJ2-2	TRBD2	TRBV9
TGTGCCAGCAGCCAAGCCGGGACCTTCAACACTGAAGCTTTCTTT	CASSQAGTFNTEAFF	.	TRBJ1-1	.	TRBV3-1
TGTGCCTGGACCACAGGACAGGGGATCGATGAGCAGTTCTTC	CAWTTGQGIDEQFF	few	TRBJ2-1	TRBD1	TRBV30
TGCGCCAGCAGCTTGGCTCTAATATCGCGGAAAGAGACCCAGTACTTC	CASSLALISRKETQYF	many	TRBJ2-5	.	TRBV5-1
TGTGCCAGCAGCCCCCCGGGTCGCGCGCAGCCCCAGCATTTT	CASSPPGRAQPQHF	.	TRBJ1-5	.	TRBV5-5